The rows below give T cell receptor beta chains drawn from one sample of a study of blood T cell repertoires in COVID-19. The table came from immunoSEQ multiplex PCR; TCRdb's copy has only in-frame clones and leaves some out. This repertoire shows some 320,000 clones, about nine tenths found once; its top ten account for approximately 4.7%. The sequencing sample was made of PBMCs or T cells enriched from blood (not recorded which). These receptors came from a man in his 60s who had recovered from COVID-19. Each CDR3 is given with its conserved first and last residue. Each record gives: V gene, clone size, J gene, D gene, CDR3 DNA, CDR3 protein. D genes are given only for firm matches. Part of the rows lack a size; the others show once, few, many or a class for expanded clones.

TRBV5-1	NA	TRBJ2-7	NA	TGCGCCAGCAGCTTGGGGTCTAGCGCCTACGAGCAGTACTTC	CASSLGSSAYEQYF
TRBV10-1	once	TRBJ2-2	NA	TGCGCCAGACGGAACGGGGAATCGAACACCGGGGAGCTGTTTTTT	CARRNGESNTGELFF
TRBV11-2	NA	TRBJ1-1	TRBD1	TGTGCCAGCAGCTGGAAGACAGGGGTCGGCACTGAAGCTTTCTTT	CASSWKTGVGTEAFF
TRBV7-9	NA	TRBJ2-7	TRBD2	TGTGCCAGCAGCACTAGCGGGCCCGAGCAGTACTTC	CASSTSGPEQYF
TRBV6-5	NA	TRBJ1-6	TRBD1	TGTGCCAGCAGGACAGGGGGTAATTCACCCCTCCACTTT	CASRTGGNSPLHF
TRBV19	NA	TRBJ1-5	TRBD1	TGTGCCAGTAGTATAGTAACGAGTGGGGACAGCTCCTTGAACCAGCCCCAGCATTTT	CASSIVTSGDSSLNQPQHF
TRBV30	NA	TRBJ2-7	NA	TGTGCCTGGAGTGTAACCGGCAGGGAAGGTTACGAGCAGTACTTC	CAWSVTGREGYEQYF
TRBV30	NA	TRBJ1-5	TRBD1	TGTGCCTGGAGGGACAGGGGGGACGGGAGCAATCAGCCCCAGCATTTT	CAWRDRGDGSNQPQHF
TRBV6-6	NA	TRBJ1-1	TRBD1	TGTGCCAGCAGTAGGGACAGTTCGAACACTGAAGCTTTCTTT	CASSRDSSNTEAFF
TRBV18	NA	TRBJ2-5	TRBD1	TGTGCCAGCTCACCAGGGACAGAAGAGACCCAGTACTTC	CASSPGTEETQYF
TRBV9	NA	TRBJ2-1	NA	TGTGCCAGCAGCGTAGGTTTAATGGGGGGACGCCTCTCCTACAATGAGCAGTTCTTC	CASSVGLMGGRLSYNEQFF
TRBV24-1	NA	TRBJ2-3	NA	TGTGCCACCAGTGAACCACAGGTTTCTAGCACAGATACGCAGTATTTT	CATSEPQVSSTDTQYF
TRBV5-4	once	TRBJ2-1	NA	TGTGCCAGCAGCTTGGGAGGTGTCACCTACAATGAGCAGTTCTTC	CASSLGGVTYNEQFF
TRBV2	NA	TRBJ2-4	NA	TGTGCCGCAACCGGAGGGTCCATAGCCAAAAACATTCAGTACTTC	CAATGGSIAKNIQYF
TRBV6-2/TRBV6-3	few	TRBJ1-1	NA	TGTGCCAGCAGTTACTCGCGCGGCGCGAGGACTGAAGCTTTCTTT	CASSYSRGARTEAFF
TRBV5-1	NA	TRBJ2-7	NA	TGCGCCAGCAGCTTGGTCGGGCCTGAAGCGGACGAGCAGTACTTC	CASSLVGPEADEQYF
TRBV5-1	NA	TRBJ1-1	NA	TGCGCCAGCAGCCTTGGGGGGGCAGGGAACACTGAAGCTTTCTTT	CASSLGGAGNTEAFF
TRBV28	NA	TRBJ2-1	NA	TGTGCCAGCAGTTTATGGTCAAGTCCAGGCAATGAGCAGTTCTTC	CASSLWSSPGNEQFF